Given below is one T cell receptor beta chain in context. The antigen remains undetermined. This record comes from a study of Tregs in tolerant kidney transplant recipients. CDR3 length: 15 amino acids. The germline V gene has CDR1 SNHLY and CDR2 FYNNEI. The germline V and J ends were trimmed by 4 bases and 2 bases, with 12 bases remaining between them. Study-wide findings and caveats: Changing PCR primers prevented nucleotide comparison between some patients' samples.

Sequenced by immunoSEQ multiplex PCR; TCRdb stores in-frame clones only, minus some. The data contain roughly 80,000 clones, around 90% of them singletons. The gene calls are TRBV2 and TRBJ2-4; no clear D. Material: Tregs from blood, obtained before the transplant. This sequence was found in a human donor who received a combined kidney and bone marrow transplant. As DNA, the CDR3 is TGTGCCAGCAGTGTGGGGTTGGAGCCCAAAAACATTCAGTACTTC. Translation gives CASSVGLEPKNIQYF.